The sequence of this T cell receptor (beta chain) was determined in a study of blood T cell repertoires in COVID-19 (dated by TCRdb to 2018 to 2020). Context from the whole study: Samples covering the acute and convalescent phases of COVID-19 were provided by collaborators in the United States, Italy and Spain. Subjects who had been exposed to COVID-19, were actively infected with it, or had recovered from it provided the deeply sampled blood TCRbeta repertoires that made up the dataset. The repertoires were released in a freely available public database meant as a resource for research on the immune response to SARS-CoV-2. Where HLA class I and class II types were available, the types were taken from metadata supplied by the sample provider, not from assay-based typing. The prospective study material was composed of cDNA or gDNA derived from T cells, B-cell-depleted T cells, or PBMCs. Samples were obtained from the ongoing ImmuneRACE study (first 160 participants) and from 1,254 subjects provided by 6 global collaborators. Nearly every sample came with metadata listing a de-identified subject ID, COVID-19 status, age in years and sex. The paper's findings and limits, for the study overall: Clinical and demographic metadata were provided uncurated, with the amount varying by source and participant.

Compared with germline, V lacks 6 bases and J lacks 0 bases; bases without a gene match: 9. CDR1 and CDR2 were assigned from the germline V gene as SGHRS and YFSETQ. From cysteine to phenylalanine, the CDR3 is 15 amino acids long. This entry keeps only the CDR3 DNA: 45 bases, framed from base 1. Worth noting for this clone: No cognate antigen has been identified for it. Per-base qualities were not stored, and no clone one base away is much larger.

TCRbeta CDR3 regions were amplified from genomic DNA using the immunoSEQ Assay, a bias-controlled multiplex PCR. The authors processed their data as follows. Within the assay, amplification of reference gene primers was used to estimate how many nucleated cells each sample contained. To quantify the absolute abundance of each unique TCRbeta CDR3 rearrangement, sequence reads were collapsed and filtered. For each sample, productive Simpson clonality was calculated as the square root of Simpson's diversity index over productive rearrangements. TCRdb retrieved this table from immuneACCESS and kept in-frame rearrangements only. Not all clones are present; in checked studies, unresolved V genes account for under half, and no reason is known for the remainder. That table is the source of V, J and clone size, and D and trimming were worked out from the DNA. This sample gives some 170,000 clones in total; over 80% of them show up just once. Together, the top ten hold roughly 9% of the sample.

Whole blood was collected in K2EDTA tubes by collaborating institutions according to the institutions' own protocols. For TCRbeta analysis, collaborator samples were shipped as frozen whole blood, as isolated PBMCs, or as DNA extracted from either sample type. This TCR was sampled from a woman in her seventies with acute or convalescent COVID-19. The V and J genes are TRBV5-1 and TRBJ2-7, with 7 middle bases fitting TRBD2. Material: peripheral blood. The CDR3: CASTLAVSSSYEQYF. The DNA sequence is given as TGCGCCAGCACTCTAGCGGTCTCAAGCTCCTACGAGCAGTACTTC.